The clone carrying this T cell receptor (beta chain) was seen just once. Trimming cost V 4 bases and J 4 bases; bases outside gene matches: 13. Germline CDR1 is SGHAT and CDR2 is FQNNGV. CDR3 length: 17 amino acids. Per the authors' pipeline: Amplification from reference gene primers served as the basis for estimated nucleated cell counts. Generated by immunoSEQ multiplex PCR, the TCRdb table keeps only in-frame clones and is missing some. The V and J calls and clone size are taken from that table; D and trimming were inferred from the DNA. The table lists some 460,000 clones, around 89% of them singletons, with roughly 4% in the top ten. The sample comes from a study of blood T cell repertoires in COVID-19. Overall study context: Donors in the United States, Italy and Spain gave samples during acute or convalescent COVID-19. The cDNA or gDNA used as material had been derived from T cells, B-cell-depleted T cells, or PBMCs.

The specimen sequenced was peripheral blood. The rearrangement links TRBV11-2 to TRBJ1-2; TRBD1 aligns across 9 bases. The receptor's source is a woman aged 30 to 39 with acute or convalescent COVID-19. CDR3 sequence reads: CASSSHRYRGRSYGYTF. The CDR3 DNA sequence: TGTGCCAGCAGCTCACACCGCTACAGGGGGCGCAGCTATGGCTACACCTTC.